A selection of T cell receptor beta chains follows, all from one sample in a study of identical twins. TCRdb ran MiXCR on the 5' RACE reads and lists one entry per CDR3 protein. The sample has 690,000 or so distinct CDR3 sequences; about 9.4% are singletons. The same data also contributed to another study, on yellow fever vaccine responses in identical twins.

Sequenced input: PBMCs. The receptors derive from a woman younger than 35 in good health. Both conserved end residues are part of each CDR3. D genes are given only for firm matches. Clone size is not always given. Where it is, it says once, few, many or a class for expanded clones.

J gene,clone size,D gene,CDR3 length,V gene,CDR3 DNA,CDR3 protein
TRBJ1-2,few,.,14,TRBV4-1,TGCGCCAGCAGCCCCGACAGTGCCCTCTATGGCTACACCTTC,CASSPDSALYGYTF
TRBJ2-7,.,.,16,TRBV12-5,TGTGCTAGTGGTTTGGTATTAGGTCAAACACCCTACGAGCAGTACTTC,CASGLVLGQTPYEQYF
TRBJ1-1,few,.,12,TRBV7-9,TGTGCCAGCACCCAGCAAGGTGCTGAAGCTTTCTTT,CASTQQGAEAFF
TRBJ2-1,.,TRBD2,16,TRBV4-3,TGCGCCAGCAGCCCAAGTTCCGTAGCGGGAGAAGGTGAGCAGTTCTTC,CASSPSSVAGEGEQFF
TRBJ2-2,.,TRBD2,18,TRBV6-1,TGTGCCAGCAGCCCCAAAGTAGCGGGGGGCGTTAGTACCGGGGAGCTGTTTTTT,CASSPKVAGGVSTGELFF
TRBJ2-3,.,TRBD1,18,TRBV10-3,TGTGCCATCAGTGGGAAACAGGGGGCGAAAATCATTGCAGATACGCAGTATTTT,CAISGKQGAKIIADTQYF
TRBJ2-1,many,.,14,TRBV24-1,TGTGCCACCAGGGACCGGACAGACTCGAGTGAGCAGTTCTTC,CATRDRTDSSEQFF
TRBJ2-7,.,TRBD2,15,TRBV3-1,TGTGCCAGCAGCCCAAGCGGGGGGGCCTCCTACGAGCAGTACTTC,CASSPSGGASYEQYF
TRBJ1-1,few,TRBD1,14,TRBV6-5,TGTGCCAGCAGTTACAGGGGGCTTAACACTGAAGCTTTCTTT,CASSYRGLNTEAFF
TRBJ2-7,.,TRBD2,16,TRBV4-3,TGCGCCAGCAGCCAGCGTAGCGGGGCTTCATCCTACGAGCAGTACTTC,CASSQRSGASSYEQYF
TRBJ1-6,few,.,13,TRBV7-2,TGTGCCAGCAGCCTCGGCGGCCGGCTGACCCTCCACTTT,CASSLGGRLTLHF
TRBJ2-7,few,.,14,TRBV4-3,TGCGCCAGCAGCCAGGTTACTAGGGCCTACGAGCAGTACTTC,CASSQVTRAYEQYF
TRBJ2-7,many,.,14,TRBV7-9,TGTGCCAGCAGCTCCCCGGGGTATCTCTACGAGCAGTACTTC,CASSSPGYLYEQYF
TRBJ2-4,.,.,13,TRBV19,TGTGCCAGTAGTATAAACCTCCGAGACATTCAGTACTTC,CASSINLRDIQYF
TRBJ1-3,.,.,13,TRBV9,TGTGCCAGCGGGCCCAACTCTGGAAACACCATATATTTT,CASGPNSGNTIYF
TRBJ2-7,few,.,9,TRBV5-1,TGCGCCAGCAGCCTAACGGAGGACTTC,CASSLTEDF
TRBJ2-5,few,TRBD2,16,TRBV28,TGTGCCAGCAGTCCAGGGACTAGCGGGGGCCCTTTGACCCAGTACTTC,CASSPGTSGGPLTQYF
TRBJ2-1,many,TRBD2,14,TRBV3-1,TGTGCCAGCAGCTCCCGAATAGCGGGGCGAACGTTGTTCTTC,CASSSRIAGRTLFF
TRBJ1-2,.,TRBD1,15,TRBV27,TGTGCCAGCCGCACCACCCGACAGGGGGGATATGGCTACACCTTC,CASRTTRQGGYGYTF
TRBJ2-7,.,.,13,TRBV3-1,TGTGCCAGCAGGGACAGAACTACCTACGAGCAGTACTTC,CASRDRTTYEQYF
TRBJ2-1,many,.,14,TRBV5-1,TGCGCCAGCAGCTTGGGTGGATTGTTCAATGAGCAGTTCTTC,CASSLGGLFNEQFF
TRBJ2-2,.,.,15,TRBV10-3,TGTGCCATCACCGGAGTACCCACGAACACCGGGGAGCTGTTTTTT,CAITGVPTNTGELFF
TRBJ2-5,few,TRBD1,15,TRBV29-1,TGCAGCGTTGAGTCGACAGGGCTCCTTGTGGAGACCCAGTACTTC,CSVESTGLLVETQYF
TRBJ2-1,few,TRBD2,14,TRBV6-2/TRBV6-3,TGTGCCAGCAGTAACGGACTAGCGATTGGTGAGCAGTTCTTC,CASSNGLAIGEQFF
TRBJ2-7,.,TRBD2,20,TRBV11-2,TGTGCCAGCAGCGCGCCTTCTGGGACTAGCGGGGGCAAATTGACCTACGAGCAGTACTTC,CASSAPSGTSGGKLTYEQYF
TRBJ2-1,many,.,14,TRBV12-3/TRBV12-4,TGTGCCAGCAAAGAAGCATCCTATTGGGATGAGCAGTTCTTC,CASKEASYWDEQFF
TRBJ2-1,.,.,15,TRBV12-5,TGTGCTAGTGCCCCGGGACTTAGCTCCTACAATGAGCAGTTCTTC,CASAPGLSSYNEQFF
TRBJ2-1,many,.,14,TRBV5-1,TGCGCCAGCAGCTTGGCTGACAGTTACAATGAGCAGTTCTTC,CASSLADSYNEQFF
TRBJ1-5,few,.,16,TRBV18,TGTGCCAGCTCACCTTCAGGACAATTAGCAAATCAGCCCCAGCATTTT,CASSPSGQLANQPQHF
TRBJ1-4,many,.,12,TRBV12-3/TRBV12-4,TGTGCCAGCAGTTTACTAAATGAAAAACTGTTTTTT,CASSLLNEKLFF
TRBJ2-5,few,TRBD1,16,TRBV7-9,TGTGCCAGCAGCCCAAGGGGGACAGGGATTGAAGAGACCCAGTACTTC,CASSPRGTGIEETQYF
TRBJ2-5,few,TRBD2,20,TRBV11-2,TGTGCCAGCAGCCCTCGGGGTTTCGCGGGAGGGCCCACGCTCCAAGAGACCCAGTACTTC,CASSPRGFAGGPTLQETQYF
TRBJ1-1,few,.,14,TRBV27,TGTGCCAGCAGTCTACGGGCCTTGAACACTGAAGCTTTCTTT,CASSLRALNTEAFF
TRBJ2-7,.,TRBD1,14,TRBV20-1,TGCAGTGCAACCTGGGACAGGGGGGCCTACGAGCAGTACTTC,CSATWDRGAYEQYF
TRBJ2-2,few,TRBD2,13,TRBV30,TGTGCCTGGAGTGGCGGGGGCACCGGGGAGCTGTTTTTT,CAWSGGGTGELFF
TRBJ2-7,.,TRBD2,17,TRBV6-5,TGTGCCAGCAGTTACCCCGGGACTAGCGGGAGGCTCCACGAGCAGTACTTC,CASSYPGTSGRLHEQYF
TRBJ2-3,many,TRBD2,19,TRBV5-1,TGCGCCAGCAGCTTGGGGCCGTGGACTAGCGGGGGGGCATCGGATACGCAGTATTTT,CASSLGPWTSGGASDTQYF
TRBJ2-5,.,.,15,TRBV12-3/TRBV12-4,TGTGCCAGCAGCTTAAGGGGGACACTGGGGGAGACCCAGTACTTC,CASSLRGTLGETQYF
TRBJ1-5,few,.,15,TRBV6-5,TGTGCCAGCAGATACCCGGGGCCGATCAATCAGCCCCAGCATTTT,CASRYPGPINQPQHF
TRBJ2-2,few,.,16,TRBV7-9,TGTGCCAGCTCCCAAACCGGGACTTTTATCACCGGGGAGCTGTTTTTT,CASSQTGTFITGELFF
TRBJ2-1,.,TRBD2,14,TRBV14,TGTGCCAGCAGCCTGGGACTAGCGGGAGGGCCTAGGAACTTC,CASSLGLAGGPRNF
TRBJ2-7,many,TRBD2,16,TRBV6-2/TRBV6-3,TGTGCCAGCAGTTACTCCGGTTTCCGCGGGAGGAACGAGCAGTACTTC,CASSYSGFRGRNEQYF
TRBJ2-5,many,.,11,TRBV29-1,TGCAGCGTGGCTCCTAAAGAGACCCAGTACTTC,CSVAPKETQYF
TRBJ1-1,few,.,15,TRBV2,TGTGCCAGCAGTGAAGGAGGGGCCGGTGACACTGAAGCTTTCTTT,CASSEGGAGDTEAFF
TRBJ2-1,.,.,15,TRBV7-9,TGTGCCAGCGTCCGCGGGCCCTCCCTCTACAATGAGCAGTTCTTC,CASVRGPSLYNEQFF
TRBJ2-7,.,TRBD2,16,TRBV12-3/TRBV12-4,TGTGCCAGCAGTTTAGTTAGCGGGAGACGTTTACGCGAGCAGTACTTC,CASSLVSGRRLREQYF
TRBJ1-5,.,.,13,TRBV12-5,TGTGCTAGTGGTTTGGCCCCTGGGGGGCCCCAGCATTTT,CASGLAPGGPQHF